Each of the 29 T cell receptor beta chains below was sequenced from the same sample in a study of T cells in Graves' hyperthyroidism and ophthalmopathy. There were TCR beta CDR3 regions amplified from RNA transcripts. First-round RT-PCR of the TCR CDR3 relied on the HTBI primer set. One entry per CDR3 protein, called by TCRdb with MiXCR from the multiplex PCR reads. The table shows 400,000 to 500,000 distinct CDR3 sequences, with 13% to 15% occurring only once. Sequences were obtained from blood. These receptors were obtained from a woman under 30 with Graves' hyperthyroidism.

This rearrangement joins TRBV13 to TRBJ2-7, with 13 bases identical to TRBD2. Germline CDR1 PRHDT, CDR2 FYEKMQ (reference sequence). The CDR3 is made up of 16 amino acids. The ends lost 5 bases at V and 2 bases at J; junction bases unmatched: 6. Written as DNA, the CDR3 is TGTGCCAGCAGCACACCACTAGCGGGAGGGGCCTACGAGCAGTACTTC. Translation: CASSTPLAGGAYEQYF.

The sample holds many counts of this clonotype. V and J are TRBV10-3 and TRBJ2-2, with 8 bases aligning to TRBD1. Per the germline V gene, CDR1 is ENHRY and CDR2 is SYGVKD. The V gene end was trimmed by 6 bases and the J gene end by 0 bases; junction bases not matched to a gene: 6. The CDR3 runs 16 residues. The CDR3 bases are TGTGCCATCAGCGCGACAGGGGTCACGAACACCGGGGAGCTGTTTTTT. It specifies CAISATGVTNTGELFF.

The V and J genes are TRBV27 and TRBJ1-3, with 7 bases aligning to TRBD1. J gave up 4 bases and V 3 bases, and 6 bases lay outside the gene matches. Germline V gene lookup returns CDR1 MNHEY and CDR2 SMNVEV (reference sequence). The CDR3 length is 15 residues. Here the CDR3 reads CASSLSTGHGNTIYF. CDR3 in DNA: TGTGCCAGCAGTTTGTCGACAGGGCACGGAAACACCATATATTTT.

Details on this clonotype: This may come from a read error, since a much larger clone is one base off. The chain employs TRBV14 and TRBJ1-1; D remains unclear. Looked up from germline, CDR1 is SGHDN and CDR2 is FVKESK. The length of the CDR3 is 14 residues. V was pared by 1 base and J by 6 bases, with 12 bases between. The CDR3 loop reads CASSQARMDAEAFF. The DNA of the CDR3 is TGTGCCAGCAGCCAAGCACGGATGGACGCTGAAGCTTTCTTT.

This clonotype was seen only a few times. The chain joins TRBV19 to TRBJ2-1, with 10 bases lining up with TRBD2. The CDR3 extends over 16 amino acids. Germline assignment: CDR1 LNHDA and CDR2 SQIVND (reference sequence). Trimming removed 7 bases from V and 1 base from J; junction bases left unmatched: 7. The chain's CDR3 is CASKPQAGGSYNEQFF. The CDR3 bases are TGTGCCAGTAAACCCCAAGCGGGAGGGTCCTACAATGAGCAGTTCTTC. Full variable domain (outside the CDR3, taken from reference TRBV19 and TRBJ2-1): DGGITQSPKYLFRKEGQNVTLSCEQNLNHDAMYWYRQDPGQGLRLIYYSQIVNDFQKGDIAEGYSVSREKKESFPLTVTSAQKNPTAFYLCASKPQAGGSYNEQFFGPGTRLTVL.

The table lists this clonotype with many counts. The rearrangement joins TRBV3-1 to TRBJ2-1, with D possibly being TRBD2 (6 bases). CDR3 length: 16 amino acids. Germline CDR1 reads LGHDT; CDR2 reads YNNKEL (reference sequence). V lost 4 bases and J lost 4, with 17 bases in between. CDR3 in DNA: TGTGCCAGCAGCCCGCCCTTGGGGGGAGGTTACAATGAGCAGTTCTTC. It is translated as CASSPPLGGGYNEQFF.

The sample holds many counts of this clonotype. The V gene is TRBV24-1, the J gene TRBJ1-5; D gene ambiguous. Germline V gene data show CDR1 as KGHDR and CDR2 as SFDVKD. CDR3 length: 13 amino acids. V was pared by 6 bases and J by 2 bases, with 7 bases between. The CDR3 sequence: CATSSSGNQPQHF. Written as DNA, the CDR3 is TGTGCCACCAGTTCGTCGGGCAATCAGCCCCAGCATTTT.

Many counts were recorded for this clonotype. This chain links TRBV5-6 with TRBJ2-1; TRBD2 agrees at 8 bases. Germline CDR1 SGHDT, CDR2 YYEEEE. This CDR3 comprises 16 residues. V lost 3 bases, J lost 8 bases, and 13 bases stayed unmatched. Here the CDR3 reads CASSSYPAGERDEQFF. The CDR3 nucleotides read TGTGCCAGCAGCTCCTATCCAGCGGGAGAGCGCGATGAGCAGTTCTTC.

This clonotype showed up many times. The chain links TRBV2 to TRBJ1-4; tentatively, D is TRBD1 (6 bases). CDR1 and CDR2 (germline): SNHLY, FYNNEI. The CDR3 loop spans 13 amino acids. Trimming removed 8 bases at V and 8 bases at J, with 15 bases between. The CDR3 bases are TGTGCCAGCTGCCGGGGGGCCCAGGAAAAACTGTTTTTT. Encoded protein: CASCRGAQEKLFF.

This clonotype was observed a handful of times. The chain joins TRBV27 to TRBJ1-5; D might be TRBD1 (5 bases). V shed 3 bases and J shed 2 bases, with 11 bases lying between them. The CDR3 is 15 amino acids. The germline V gene has CDR1 MNHEY and CDR2 SMNVEV (reference sequence). The CDR3 coding sequence is TGTGCCAGCAGTTTGGAACGGGGGGGCAATCAGCCCCAGCATTTT. It yields the protein CASSLERGGNQPQHF.

At least ten counts were recorded for this clonotype. The V gene is TRBV6-1, the J gene TRBJ1-2; D ambiguous. The CDR3 is made up of 12 amino acids. Trimming cost V 5 bases and J 4 bases, with 8 bases left between them. Germline CDR1 reads MNHNS; CDR2 reads SASEGT. The CDR3 loop reads CASSSPSYGYTF. The CDR3 DNA sequence: TGTGCCAGCAGTTCTCCGAGCTATGGCTACACCTTC.

This clonotype appeared many times. The CDR3 reads CASMTLPSNQPQHF. The CDR3 DNA sequence: TGTGCCAGCATGACCCTTCCGAGCAATCAGCCCCAGCATTTT. This sequence joins TRBV2 and TRBJ1-5; D gene uncertain. Trimming removed 7 bases from V and 1 base from J, with 11 bases in between. Germline V gene lookup returns CDR1 SNHLY and CDR2 FYNNEI. The CDR3 sequence is 14 residues long.

Many counts were recorded for this clonotype. The chain couples TRBV27 to TRBJ2-3; weak D call: TRBD1 (6 bases). The V and J ends lost 4 bases and 4 bases respectively, with 12 bases between them. Germline V gives CDR1 MNHEY, CDR2 SMNVEV (reference sequence). CDR3 length: 14 residues. The CDR3 DNA follows: TGTGCCAGCAGTTACAGGGTAGCCTCAGATACGCAGTATTTT. Amino acid sequence: CASSYRVASDTQYF.

This clonotype was recorded at least ten times. V usage is TRBV7-2 and J usage is TRBJ2-5; 7 bases map to TRBD2. The CDR3 covers 16 residues. Germline CDR1 SGHTA, CDR2 FQGNSA. J lost 6 bases, V lost 4 bases, and 14 bases had no gene match. CDR3 DNA sequence: TGTGCCAGCAGCTCCCCCTCGACTAGCTTACATAAGACCCAGTACTTC. Its protein is CASSSPSTSLHKTQYF.

This sequence joins TRBV20-1 and TRBJ1-2; 11 positions agree with TRBD1. CDR3 length: 16 residues. Germline values: CDR1 DFQATT, CDR2 SNEGSKA (reference sequence). Germline trimming cut 6 bases from V and 4 bases from J; bases unmatched to any gene: 13. CDR3 protein: CSAGTSGTGGTYGYTF. The CDR3 DNA reads TGCAGTGCCGGGACTAGCGGGACAGGGGGAACCTATGGCTACACCTTC.

This clonotype was seen ten or more times. The chain carries TRBV2 and TRBJ2-5; 12 nucleotides align to TRBD2. This CDR3 comprises 17 residues. The V and J ends lost 2 bases and 5 bases, in that order; junction bases with no gene match: 9. Germline V gene lookup returns CDR1 SNHLY and CDR2 FYNNEI. The DNA for the CDR3 is TGTGCCAGCAGTGAATCCGGACTAGCGGGATATGGGGAGACCCAGTACTTC. Amino acids: CASSESGLAGYGETQYF. The entire variable domain, with the rest obtained from reference TRBV2 and TRBJ2-5, is as follows: EPEVTQTPSHQVTQMGQEVILRCVPISNHLYFYWYRQILGQKVEFLVSFYNNEISEKSEIFDDQFSVERPDGSNFTLKIRSTKLEDSAMYFCASSESGLAGYGETQYFGPGTRLLVL.

This clonotype was seen many times. This chain uses TRBV18 with TRBJ2-7, with 7 bases fitting TRBD2. V was clipped by 3 bases and J by 2 bases; unmatched bases: 4. CDR1 and CDR2 from the germline V gene are KGHSH and LQKENI. This CDR3 is 14 amino acids long. The CDR3 is CASSPSGLTYEQYV. Here the CDR3 DNA reads TGTGCCAGCTCACCTAGCGGGCTTACCTACGAGCAGTACGTC.

This sequence joins TRBV19 and TRBJ1-4, with D tentatively TRBD1 (6 bases). Trimming removed 6 bases at V and 2 bases at J, with 13 bases between. Germline V gene lookup returns CDR1 LNHDA and CDR2 SQIVND (reference sequence). The CDR3 spans 15 residues. CDR3: CASRKGGTTNEKLFF. CDR3 DNA: TGTGCCAGTAGGAAAGGGGGTACGACTAATGAAAAACTGTTTTTT. Based on the CDR3 plus reference TRBV19 and TRBJ1-4, the full variable domain is DGGITQSPKYLFRKEGQNVTLSCEQNLNHDAMYWYRQDPGQGLRLIYYSQIVNDFQKGDIAEGYSVSREKKESFPLTVTSAQKNPTAFYLCASRKGGTTNEKLFFGSGTQLSVL.

The CDR3 here is CASSLDRVHTGELFF. The CDR3 region has the DNA TGCGCCAGCAGCCTAGACAGGGTCCACACCGGGGAGCTGTTTTTT. The V call is TRBV5-1, the J call TRBJ2-2; TRBD1 aligns across 7 bases. This CDR3 is built from 15 residues. With V trimmed by 4 bases and J by 3 bases, 6 bases remained unmatched. Germline CDR1 and CDR2: SGHRS and YFSETQ. The full variable domain, its missing parts supplied by reference TRBV5-1 and TRBJ2-2, is KAGVTQTPRYLIKTRGQQVTLSCSPISGHRSVSWYQQTPGQGLQFLFEYFSETQRNKGNFPGRFSGRQFSNSRSEMNVSTLELGDSALYLCASSLDRVHTGELFFGEGSRLTVL.

V is TRBV19 and J is TRBJ1-2; tentatively, D is TRBD1 (5 bases). Germline-derived CDR1 and CDR2 are LNHDA and SQIVND (reference sequence). V dropped 7 bases and J dropped 3 bases, with 18 bases sitting between them. There are 15 residues in the CDR3. The CDR3 protein is CASTLAAGRDYGYTF. The CDR3, as DNA: TGTGCCAGTACCCTGGCGGCAGGGAGAGACTATGGCTACACCTTC.

The chain recombines TRBV7-3 with TRBJ2-7; TRBD2 matches 7 bases. Looked up from germline, CDR1 is SGHTA and CDR2 is FQGTGA. J was trimmed by 2 bases and V by 5 bases; bases with no gene match: 3. The CDR3 runs 13 residues. CDR3 protein: CASSVAGAYEQYV. CDR3 in DNA: TGTGCCAGCAGCGTTGCGGGAGCCTACGAGCAGTACGTC.

This clonotype appeared a single time. The chain carries TRBV4-1 and TRBJ2-2, with 9 bases identical to TRBD2. Germline lookup yields CDR1 MGHRA and CDR2 YSYEKL. The CDR3 sequence is 19 residues long. Unmatched junction bases numbered 13, after V lost 1 base and J lost 4 bases. CDR3 in DNA: TGCGCCAGCAGCCAAGCCCTCGGTAGCGGGAGAGGGATCACCGGGGAGCTGTTTTTT. Translation gives CASSQALGSGRGITGELFF.

This clonotype appeared many times. J is TRBJ1-1 and V is TRBV11-2, with TRBD1 as a possible D gene (5 bases). The CDR3 consists of 17 residues. Germline-derived CDR1 and CDR2 are SGHAT and FQNNGV. Trimming pared 1 base from V and 4 bases from J, leaving 19 bases between. CDR3 nucleotide sequence: TGTGCCAGCAGCTTAGCTTCTTGGGGGGGGTTGGGCACTGAAGCTTTCTTT. Its translation: CASSLASWGGLGTEAFF.

This clonotype was found many times. The V and J genes are TRBV12-3 or TRBV12-4 and TRBJ2-2; D is unclear. This CDR3 region has 13 residues. Trimming pared 3 bases from V and 4 bases from J, leaving 6 bases between. The CDR3 region has the DNA TGTGCCAGCAGTTTCTGGAGCACCGGGGAGCTGTTTTTT. Translating gives CASSFWSTGELFF.

The rearrangement uses TRBV6-1 and TRBJ2-1, with TRBD2 matching 8 bases. The V gene end was trimmed by 4 bases and the J gene end by 2 bases; junction bases not matched to a gene: 13. Per germline, CDR1 MNHNS and CDR2 SASEGT. The CDR3 length is 18 residues. In DNA form, the CDR3 reads TGTGCCAGCAGTGTTATCGTTGAACTAGCGGTTACCTACAATGAGCAGTTCTTC. Translated, it gives CASSVIVELAVTYNEQFF.

On this clonotype: A read error is possible here, since a much larger clone lies one base away. The V gene is TRBV29-1, the J gene TRBJ2-2; the D is unclear. Trimming shortened V by 1 base and J by 4 bases, and 7 bases separated the two germline ends. The CDR3 spans 13 residues. CDR1 is SQVTM, CDR2 ANQGSEA, per germline. The CDR3 loop reads CSVEAPSTGELFF. CDR3 bases: TGCAGCGTTGAAGCACCGAGCACCGGGGAGCTGTTTTTT.

J is TRBJ1-3 and V is TRBV28, with D hard to call. Trimming took 2 bases from V and 0 from J, leaving 8 bases between them. This CDR3 has 15 amino acids. Germline CDR1 and CDR2: MDHEN and SYDVKM. CDR3 sequence reads: CASSLGLNSGNTIYF. CDR3 in DNA: TGTGCCAGCAGTTTAGGACTCAACTCTGGAAACACCATATATTTT. Using reference TRBV28 and TRBJ1-3 for the parts outside the CDR3, the full variable domain is DVKVTQSSRYLVKRTGEKVFLECVQDMDHENMFWYRQDPGLGLRLIYFSYDVKMKEKGDIPEGYSVSREKKERFSLILESASTNQTSMYLCASSLGLNSGNTIYFGEGSWLTVV.

The chain carries TRBV7-9 and TRBJ2-7, with D tentatively TRBD1 (5 bases). Germline V CDR1 and CDR2: SEHNR, FQNEAQ (reference sequence). This CDR3 has 15 residues. Trimming shortened V by 1 base and J by 0 bases, and 10 bases separated the two germline ends. The CDR3 here is CASSLGQGISYEQYV. CDR3 sequence (DNA): TGTGCCAGCAGCTTAGGCCAGGGAATCTCCTACGAGCAGTACGTC.

This clonotype was recorded a few times. V and J are TRBV13 and TRBJ2-1, with TRBD1 matching 9 bases. CDR3 length: 18 amino acids. V was clipped by 2 bases and J by 8 bases; unmatched bases: 16. Germline V CDR1 and CDR2: PRHDT, FYEKMQ (reference sequence). CDR3 nucleotide sequence: TGTGCCAGCAGCTTATACCCCCCGGGACAGGGAATTGGGGATGAGCAGTTCTTC. This sequence encodes CASSLYPPGQGIGDEQFF.